The next 15 T cell receptor beta chains were all read from a single sample in a study of Ad26.COV2.S vaccination and SARS-CoV-2 variants. Sequencing used immunoSEQ multiplex PCR; TCRdb keeps in-frame clones, though not all of them. The sample carries about 350,000 clones, around nine tenths recorded once. Indicated treatment: around 19 received Ad26.COV2.S at low or high dose, single or two shots; several received placebo; per-sample allocation not given. Collection of the samples took place on day 63 after the first injection of vaccine or placebo. This specimen consisted of peripheral blood, obtained in a trial of Ad26.COV2.S vaccine versus placebo. The receptors originated from a person aged 18-65 years who received the Ad26.COV2.S COVID-19 vaccine or a placebo.

A single count supports this clone. V is TRBV29-1 and J is TRBJ1-3; no firm D call. The CDR3 sequence is 16 residues long. The ends were cut back, 4 bases at V and 0 bases at J, with 16 bases in the middle. Germline values: CDR1 SQVTM, CDR2 ANQGSEA. In DNA form, the CDR3 reads TGCAGCGTTGTGGGAGTGGGCAGTAGCTCTGGAAACACCATATATTTT. Encoded protein: CSVVGVGSSSGNTIYF.

The rearrangement uses TRBV9 and TRBJ2-4; D possibly uses TRBD1 or TRBD2 (5 bases each). Trimming pared 0 bases from V and 0 bases from J, leaving 16 bases between. The V gene's germline CDR1 is SGDLS and CDR2 YYNGEE. CDR3 size: 18 residues. Written as DNA, the CDR3 is TGTGCCAGCAGCGTAGGAGATTGGGGGAGATTAGCCAAAAACATTCAGTACTTC. Translating gives CASSVGDWGRLAKNIQYF.

This clone was found many times. The rearrangement joins TRBV10-1 to TRBJ2-7; the D is unclear. Germline CDR1 and CDR2: WNHNN and SYGVQD (reference sequence). The V end was cut by 4 bases, the J end by 5 bases, with 12 bases between. The CDR3 spans 13 residues. CDR3 nucleotide sequence: TGCGCCAGCAGTGTTACTCTGGGTAACGAGCAGTACTTC. Translating gives CASSVTLGNEQYF.

The chain recombines TRBV15 with TRBJ1-4; TRBD1 matches 9 bases. The length of the CDR3 is 16 residues. Germline V lookup: CDR1 LNHNV, CDR2 YYDKDF (reference sequence). The V segment lost 1 base and the J segment 11 bases; nucleotides outside the gene matches: 11. CDR3 nucleotide sequence: TGTGCCACCAGCAGAGCGGGGGGACAGGGTGTTCGGAAACTGTTTTTT. Translated: CATSRAGGQGVRKLFF.

The genes are TRBV28 and TRBJ2-1, with TRBD2 matching 12 bases. With V trimmed by 8 bases and J by 8 bases, 10 bases remained unmatched. Germline V gene lookup returns CDR1 MDHEN and CDR2 SYDVKM. The CDR3 is made up of 15 amino acids. The CDR3 protein is CASGSSGRAVDEQFF. CDR3 sequence (DNA): TGTGCCAGCGGGTCTAGCGGGAGGGCCGTAGATGAGCAGTTCTTC.

This clone was observed once. The chain joins TRBV5-6 to TRBJ2-7; D may be TRBD1 (5 bases). The germline V gene has CDR1 SGHDT and CDR2 YYEEEE. Trimming left V 2 bases short and J 3 bases short, with 6 bases between. The CDR3 contains 12 residues. Here the CDR3 DNA reads TGTGCCAGCAGCTTACAGGACTACGAGCAGTACTTC. Translation gives CASSLQDYEQYF.

The V gene is TRBV28, the J gene TRBJ2-1; TRBD1 aligns across 11 bases. Trimming took 3 bases from V and 8 from J; bases not matched to a gene: 12. Germline values: CDR1 MDHEN, CDR2 SYDVKM. The CDR3 extends over 17 amino acids. CDR3 in amino acids: CASSFPLGQGAIYEQFF. In DNA, the CDR3 is TGTGCCAGCAGTTTTCCCTTAGGACAGGGGGCAATTTATGAGCAGTTCTTC.

This clone was recorded once. The chain has TRBV13 and TRBJ2-1; 9 bases fit TRBD1. With V trimmed by 2 bases and J by 5 bases, 13 bases remained unmatched. The CDR3 covers 18 residues. CDR1 PRHDT and CDR2 FYEKMQ come from the germline V gene (reference sequence). DNA of the CDR3: TGTGCCAGCAGCTTATGGGACAGGGACTACGGGGGACACAATGAGCAGTTCTTC. Translating gives CASSLWDRDYGGHNEQFF.

The chain links TRBV4-1 to TRBJ2-4; the match to TRBD2 covers 9 bases. Germline CDR1 is MGHRA and CDR2 is YSYEKL. After removal of 0 bases from V and 1 base from J, the junction contained 4 bases not matched to a gene. CDR3 length: 17 residues. CDR3 bases: TGCGCCAGCAGCCAAGAGGTAGCGGGGGTTGCCAAAAACATTCAGTACTTC. Its translation is CASSQEVAGVAKNIQYF.

The chain carries TRBV24-1 and TRBJ2-5; 8 positions match TRBD1. Germline CDR1 and CDR2: KGHDR and SFDVKD. The ends lost 4 bases at V and 4 bases at J; junction bases unmatched: 4. The CDR3 runs to 14 residues. The CDR3 bases are TGTGCCACCAGTGACCCGGACAGGGCAGAGACCCAGTACTTC. Its translation is CATSDPDRAETQYF.

The chain employs TRBV5-1 and TRBJ2-5, with 7 positions matching TRBD2. Per the germline V gene, CDR1 is SGHRS and CDR2 is YFSETQ. The CDR3 is made up of 14 amino acids. J gave up 5 bases and V 0 bases, and 4 bases lay outside the gene matches. The CDR3 DNA reads as TGCGCCAGCAGCTTGGTGCTAGCGGTGGAGACCCAGTACTTC. This codes for CASSLVLAVETQYF. The entire variable domain, with the rest obtained from reference TRBV5-1 and TRBJ2-5, is as follows: KAGVTQTPRYLIKTRGQQVTLSCSPISGHRSVSWYQQTPGQGLQFLFEYFSETQRNKGNFPGRFSGRQFSNSRSEMNVSTLELGDSALYLCASSLVLAVETQYFGPGTRLLVL.

This clone came up a few times. V gene TRBV11-2 combines with J gene TRBJ2-7; possible D gene TRBD2, 6 bases. The CDR3 is 14 amino acids. V lost 7 bases, J lost 0 bases, and 13 bases lay in between. Germline CDR1 reads SGHAT; CDR2 reads FQNNGV. The CDR3 region is CASTSEGYSYEQYF. The CDR3 coding sequence is TGTGCCAGCACCTCGGAGGGGTACTCCTACGAGCAGTACTTC.

This chain joins TRBV4-2 and TRBJ2-7; maybe TRBD2 (5 bases). CDR1 and CDR2 (germline): LGHNA, YNFKEQ. V was pared by 4 bases and J by 3 bases, with 13 bases between. The CDR3 runs to 14 residues. CDR3 protein: CASSPEGGDYEQYF. CDR3 coding DNA: TGTGCCAGCAGCCCCGAAGGAGGAGACTACGAGCAGTACTTC.

The J gene is TRBJ2-7, the V gene TRBV7-2, with D uncertain. The CDR3 is 15 residues long. The V end lost 5 bases, the J end lost 4 bases, and 18 bases lay between the germline ends. Germline-derived CDR1 and CDR2 are SGHTA and FQGNSA. The CDR3 DNA reads TGTGCCAGCAGCCCCAGGCCAGGATGGCCTTACGAGCAGTACTTC. Translated: CASSPRPGWPYEQYF.

As concerns this clone: The sample has other DNA sequences that encode this CDR3 too. The chain uses TRBV5-1 and TRBJ1-1, with 8 bases that match TRBD1. V shed 4 bases and J 5 bases; nucleotides not matched to a gene: 7. Per the germline V gene, CDR1 is SGHRS and CDR2 is YFSETQ. The CDR3 runs to 14 residues. The CDR3 spells CASSPGQGGTEAFF. The CDR3 DNA is TGCGCCAGCAGCCCCGGACAGGGAGGGACTGAAGCTTTCTTT. Supplemented by reference TRBV5-1 and TRBJ1-1, the full variable domain reads KAGVTQTPRYLIKTRGQQVTLSCSPISGHRSVSWYQQTPGQGLQFLFEYFSETQRNKGNFPGRFSGRQFSNSRSEMNVSTLELGDSALYLCASSPGQGGTEAFFGQGTRLTVV.